These 5 T cell receptor beta chains share one sample of origin, sequenced in a study of shared clonotypes between healthy human individuals. Naive CD8 populations comprised CD45RO-negative cells positively selected for CCR7, excluding terminally differentiated effector memory CD45RA+ cells. Assay: immunoSEQ multiplex PCR; the TCRdb copy retains only in-frame clones and omits some. The table lists around 2,000,000 clones, more than 85% of them singletons, with 1.5% to 2% in the top ten. Sequenced input: naive CD8+ T cells from PBMCs. Every receptor here comes from a man between 18 and 35 years old in good health. Some clones in this sample may be carry-over from other donors' samples.

Details on this clone: In the same sample, other DNA sequences code for this CDR3. The chain has TRBV11-2 and TRBJ2-7; perhaps TRBD2 as D (6 bases). The CDR3 spans 14 residues. With 1 base removed from V and 3 bases from J, the gap between germline ends came to 10 bases. The germline CDR1 and CDR2 sequences are SGHAT and FQNNGV. Here the CDR3 reads CASSLVGSDYEQYF. The CDR3 DNA reads TGTGCCAGCAGCTTAGTCGGGAGTGACTACGAGCAGTACTTC. The whole variable domain, remainder taken from reference TRBV11-2 and TRBJ2-7, is EAGVAQSPRYKIIEKRQSVAFWCNPISGHATLYWYQQILGQGPKLLIQFQNNGVVDDSQLPKDRFSAERLKGVDSTLKIQPAKLEDSAVYLCASSLVGSDYEQYFGPGTRLTVT.

As to this clone: The junction shows a germline mismatch at one end, possibly a read error. This chain links TRBV27 with TRBJ1-5; 7 bases are shared with TRBD1. The CDR3 spans 15 residues. Germline assignment: CDR1 MNHEY and CDR2 SMNVEV (reference sequence). The CDR3 is CASSLSGGRGQPQHF. DNA for the CDR3: TGTGCCAGCAGTCTATCAGGGGGGAGGGGGCAGCCCCAGCATTTT.

J is TRBJ2-3 and V is TRBV28; 11 bases fit TRBD1. Germline V gene sequence: CDR1 MDHEN, CDR2 SYDVKM. The CDR3 sequence is 15 residues long. The trim removed 6 bases at V and 1 base at J, leaving 3 bases unmatched. This CDR3 is CASRSGQGGTDTQYF. CDR3 sequence (DNA): TGTGCCAGCAGGTCGGGACAGGGGGGCACAGATACGCAGTATTTT.

The rearrangement links TRBV19 to TRBJ2-5, with 9 bases fitting TRBD1. With V trimmed by 7 bases and J by 5 bases, 11 bases remained unmatched. The CDR3 spans 15 residues. Germline CDR1 reads LNHDA; CDR2 reads SQIVND (reference sequence). In nucleotides, the CDR3 is TGTGCCAGTAACGGGCGGACAGGGGTTTTGGAGACCCAGTACTTC. Encoded protein: CASNGRTGVLETQYF.

CDR3 coding DNA: TGTGCCAGCAGCTTATTAGTGAGTTACAATGAGCAGTTCTTC. Residues: CASSLLVSYNEQFF. The V and J genes are TRBV7-8 and TRBJ2-1; D is uncertain. Deletions cut 2 bases from V and 4 bases from J, with 9 bases between. Looked up from germline, CDR1 is SGHVS and CDR2 is FQNEAQ. The CDR3 sequence is 14 residues long.